A selection of T cell receptor beta chains follows, all from one sample in a study of T cells in Graves' hyperthyroidism and ophthalmopathy. TCRdb fed the multiplex PCR reads into MiXCR, producing one record per CDR3 protein. The data show some 500,000 distinct CDR3 sequences, around 15% seen once. Sequenced material: blood. The source is a woman in her late teens or twenties with Graves' hyperthyroidism. The CDR3 runs from the conserved cysteine through the conserved F or W. The D gene is left open where the match is weak. Clone size appears in some rows only: once, few, many, or a class for an expanded clone.

cdr3_aa cdr3_nt v_call d_call clone_size j_call
CASSLRRGPRDRYGYTF TGTGCCAGCAGCTTAAGAAGGGGACCCAGGGACCGGTATGGCTACACCTTC TRBV7-2 NA NA TRBJ1-2
CASSAGLALGGELFF TGTGCCAGCAGCGCGGGACTAGCTTTGGGCGGGGAGCTGTTTTTT TRBV5-4 TRBD2 few TRBJ2-2
CASSLSGQGQPQHF TGTGCCAGCAGTCTCAGTGGACAGGGTCAGCCCCAGCATTTT TRBV12-3/TRBV12-4 TRBD1 many TRBJ1-5
CASSLTGQGNEKLFF TGTGCCAGCAGCTTAACCGGACAGGGCAATGAAAAACTGTTTTTT TRBV7-9 TRBD1 NA TRBJ1-4
CASSPGTGGANTIYF TGTGCCAGCAGTCCCGGGACAGGGGGAGCAAACACCATATATTTT TRBV7-9 TRBD1 once TRBJ1-3
CASSPSINYGYTF TGTGCCAGCAGTCCTTCAATTAACTATGGCTACACCTTC TRBV12-3/TRBV12-4 NA many TRBJ1-2
CSALHSGRTTDTQYF TGCAGTGCCCTACATAGCGGGAGGACGACAGATACGCAGTATTTT TRBV20-1 TRBD2 few TRBJ2-3
CAISLGLAGVETQYF TGTGCCATCAGCCTTGGACTAGCGGGAGTTGAGACCCAGTACTTC TRBV10-3 TRBD2 many TRBJ2-5
CASSEAKGRPSNQPQHF TGTGCCAGCAGTGAAGCGAAGGGCAGACCCAGCAATCAGCCCCAGCATTTT TRBV2 NA many TRBJ1-5
CAWSEGGSRGSFYGYTF TGTGCCTGGAGTGAGGGGGGCAGCCGAGGATCATTCTATGGCTACACCTTC TRBV30 NA few TRBJ1-2
CASSFSEFNNEQFF TGTGCCAGCAGTTTCTCAGAGTTTAACAATGAGCAGTTCTTC TRBV27 NA many TRBJ2-1